This T cell receptor (beta chain) was captured by sequencing in a study of T cells in Graves' hyperthyroidism and ophthalmopathy. Findings and limits, study-wide: Ophthalmopathy got predicted by the model a median roughly 6.1 months before its onset. Peripheral blood also featured most of the thyroid clonotypes expanded above 0.001.

Graves' hyperthyroidism showing no ophthalmopathy progression within 18 months was considered stable. Trimming removed 4 bases from V and 5 bases from J; junction bases left unmatched: 6. This CDR3 region has 15 residues. CDR1 is KGHSH and CDR2 is LQKENI in the germline V gene. Comment on this clonotype: Its antigen is undetermined.

The investigators amplified TCR beta CDR3 regions from RNA transcripts. In the first-round RT-PCR of the TCR CDR3, the HTBI primer set was used. TCRdb re-analysed the multiplex PCR reads in MiXCR, keeping a single row per CDR3 protein. This table holds about 700,000 distinct CDR3 sequences, roughly 15% found once. The specimen was blood. The gene calls are TRBV18 and TRBJ2-1; the match to TRBD1 covers 9 bases. The receptor was derived from a young woman with Graves' hyperthyroidism. The CDR3 protein is CASSLSRTGDNEQFF. CDR3 DNA: TGTGCCAGCTCACTCTCGCGGACAGGGGACAATGAGCAGTTCTTC.